This T cell receptor beta chain was recorded in a study of blood T cell repertoires in COVID-19. On the study more broadly: Italy, Spain and the United States were the sources of the convalescent and acute COVID-19 samples. T cells, B-cell-depleted T cells, or PBMCs supplied cDNA or gDNA.

CDR3 size: 15 residues. Germline V gives CDR1 GTSNPN, CDR2 SVGIG (reference sequence). J was trimmed by 7 bases and V by 2 bases; bases with no gene match: 9. Original processing notes: Amplification with reference gene primers provided the estimates of nucleated cell counts. Only in-frame clones appear in the TCRdb table, and some are missing; sequencing was by immunoSEQ multiplex PCR. From that table come the V and J calls and clone size; the DNA was used to work out D and trimming. The sample gives 270,000 or so clones, more than 85% of which show up once; roughly 4.8% is in the top ten. The genes are TRBV30 and TRBJ1-4; 8 nucleotides align to TRBD1. Sequencing was performed on peripheral blood. The source of this sequence is a man aged 35 to 55 with acute or convalescent COVID-19. For the CDR3, the DNA is TGTGCCTGGAGTATAGGGACAGGTTGGGGTGAAAAACTGTTTTTT. The encoded protein is CAWSIGTGWGEKLFF.